This TCR beta chain was captured by sequencing in a study of control samples from healthy donors and cancer patients (dated by TCRdb to 2018 to 2021). Notes on this clone: Its antigen target is currently unknown. Base qualities are not at hand, and no much larger clone is one base apart.

The library was prepared using the immunoSEQ multiplex PCR assay. TCRdb holds this immuneACCESS table with in-frame rearrangements only. Some clones are missing; in checked studies, unresolved V genes explain under half, and the rest has no known cause. This sample gives tens of thousands of clones in total; about 88% of them show up just once. Of the sample, approximately 15% is held by the ten largest clones. Ends trimmed: V by 4 bases, J by 8 bases; bases unmatched to a gene: 9. The germline V gene (reference sequence) yields LGHDT for CDR1 and YNNKEL for CDR2. Spanning cysteine to phenylalanine, the CDR3 consists of 15 amino acids. Only CDR3 DNA is held: 45 bases, read in frame from base 1.

The chain is assembled from TRBV3-1 (or the pseudogene TRBV3-2) and TRBJ2-1, with 9 central nucleotides matching TRBD2. The sequence was obtained from a woman between 65 and 79 years old in good health. The sequenced sample was blood. The CDR3 has the sequence CASSPSSGAYHEQFF. The DNA sequence follows: TGTGCCAGCAGCCCGTCTAGCGGGGCATATCATGAGCAGTTCTTC.